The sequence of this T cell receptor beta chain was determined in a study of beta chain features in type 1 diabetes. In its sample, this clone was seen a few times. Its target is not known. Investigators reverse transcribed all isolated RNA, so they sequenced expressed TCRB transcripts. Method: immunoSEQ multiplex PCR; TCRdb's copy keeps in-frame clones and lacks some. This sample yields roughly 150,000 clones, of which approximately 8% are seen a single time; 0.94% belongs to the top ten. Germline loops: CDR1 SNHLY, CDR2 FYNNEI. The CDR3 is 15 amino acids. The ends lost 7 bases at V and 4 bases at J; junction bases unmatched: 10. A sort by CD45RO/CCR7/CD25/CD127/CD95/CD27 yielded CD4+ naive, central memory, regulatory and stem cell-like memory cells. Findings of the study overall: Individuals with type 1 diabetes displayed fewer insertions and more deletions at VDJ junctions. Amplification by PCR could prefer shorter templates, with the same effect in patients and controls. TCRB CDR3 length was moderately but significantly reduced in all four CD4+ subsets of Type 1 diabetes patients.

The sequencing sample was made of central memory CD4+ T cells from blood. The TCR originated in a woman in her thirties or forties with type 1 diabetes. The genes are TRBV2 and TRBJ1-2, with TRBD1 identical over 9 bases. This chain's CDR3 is CASIRGQGGSYGYTF. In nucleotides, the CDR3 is TGTGCCAGCATCCGGGGACAGGGAGGGTCCTATGGCTACACCTTC.